This T cell receptor (beta chain) was captured by sequencing in a study of control samples from healthy donors and cancer patients. Measured with immunoSEQ multiplex PCR; TCRdb has only the in-frame clones, and not every one. The repertoire holds about 120,000 clones, with 90% to 95% as singletons. This CDR3 spans 15 amino acids. Trimming at V came to 10 bases and at J to 9 bases, leaving 14 bases not matched to a gene. Germline V gene data show CDR1 as MNHEY and CDR2 as SVGAGI. The sequenced sample consisted of blood. This chain joins TRBV6-5 and TRBJ2-5; TRBD2 aligns across 13 bases. This TCR was sampled from a young woman in good health. The CDR3 sequence is CATRTDRTSGRSQYF. Written as DNA, the CDR3 is TGTGCCACCCGGACAGACAGGACTAGCGGGAGATCCCAGTACTTC.